One and the same sample provided the 29 T cell receptor beta chains below, sequenced in a study of T cells in narcolepsy. Clones were sequenced by immunoSEQ multiplex PCR, and TCRdb holds only the in-frame ones, with some missing. The sample yields approximately 23,000 clones, almost 85% seen once. The sample consisted of memory (CD45RA-) CD4+ T cells from blood. Every receptor here comes from a human donor in good health.

This clone was recorded a few times. The rearrangement joins TRBV10-3 to TRBJ1-5; D is uncertain. Trimming took off 5 bases at V and 1 base at J, with 3 bases between the two ends. The germline CDR1 and CDR2 sequences are ENHRY and SYGVKD. There are 12 residues in the CDR3. CDR3 DNA: TGTGCCATCAGTCAAAGCAATCAGCCCCAGCATTTT. It codes for CAISQSNQPQHF.

The rearrangement uses TRBV19 and TRBJ2-3, with TRBD2 matching 13 bases. After removal of 3 bases from V and 2 bases from J, the junction contained 5 bases not matched to a gene. The CDR3 covers 17 residues. Germline lookup yields CDR1 LNHDA and CDR2 SQIVND (reference sequence). The CDR3 loop is CASSMAGTSGVTDTQYF. The CDR3 DNA reads as TGTGCCAGTAGTATGGCCGGGACTAGCGGGGTCACAGATACGCAGTATTTT. The full variable domain, rest sourced from reference TRBV19 and TRBJ2-3, is DGGITQSPKYLFRKEGQNVTLSCEQNLNHDAMYWYRQDPGQGLRLIYYSQIVNDFQKGDIAEGYSVSREKKESFPLTVTSAQKNPTAFYLCASSMAGTSGVTDTQYFGPGTRLTVL.

V gene TRBV5-1 combines with J gene TRBJ1-1; no reliable D call. The CDR3 spans 15 residues. The germline V gene has CDR1 SGHRS and CDR2 YFSETQ. V gave up 0 bases and J gave up 0 bases, with 9 bases separating them. The CDR3 DNA reads as TGCGCCAGCAGCTTGGAAGGGAACGTGAACACTGAAGCTTTCTTT. This encodes CASSLEGNVNTEAFF.

V and J are TRBV5-1 and TRBJ1-2; no clear D. Per germline, CDR1 SGHRS and CDR2 YFSETQ. Trimming removed 7 bases at V and 4 bases at J, with 23 bases between. The CDR3 totals 16 residues. The CDR3: CASPLAPVRKTYGYTF. DNA of the CDR3: TGCGCCAGCCCTCTGGCACCGGTTCGAAAGACCTATGGCTACACCTTC.

The CDR3 region is CASSPPGMSYEQYF. CDR3 in DNA: TGTGCCAGCAGCCCCCCCGGGATGTCCTACGAGCAGTACTTC. The chain joins TRBV7-2 to TRBJ2-7, with D perhaps matching TRBD2 (5 bases). The CDR3 extends over 14 amino acids. Germline-derived CDR1 and CDR2 are SGHTA and FQGNSA. V was clipped by 5 bases and J by 1 base, with 12 bases between them.

The J gene is TRBJ2-2, the V gene TRBV18; 7 bases are a match to TRBD1. V was clipped by 5 bases and J by 1 base; unmatched bases: 4. In germline, CDR1 is KGHSH, CDR2 LQKENI. The CDR3 runs to 15 residues. CDR3 amino acids: CASSERTGNTGELFF. The CDR3 DNA reads as TGTGCCAGCTCAGAAAGGACAGGGAACACCGGGGAGCTGTTTTTT.

The V and J genes are TRBV29-1 and TRBJ2-1, with 16 bases aligning to TRBD2. Germline CDR1 reads SQVTM; CDR2 reads ANQGSEA. Losses at the gene ends were 4 bases for V and 2 bases for J; bases not matched to a gene: 2. This CDR3 is built from 16 residues. CDR3 nucleotide sequence: TGCAGCGTTGTCGGGACTAGCGGGAGGGCCTACAATGAGCAGTTCTTC. It codes for CSVVGTSGRAYNEQFF.

This chain links TRBV28 with TRBJ2-5; TRBD2 is a possible D gene (6 bases). V gave up 5 bases and J gave up 8 bases, with 15 bases separating them. Germline-derived CDR1 and CDR2 are MDHEN and SYDVKM. This CDR3 is 13 amino acids long. In DNA, the CDR3 is TGTGCCAGCAGTCCCCCTCCTAGCGTCACCCAGTACTTC. Protein: CASSPPPSVTQYF.

The table lists this clone with a count of one. The gene calls are TRBV28 and TRBJ1-2, with TRBD1 matching over 9 bases. The CDR3 extends over 17 amino acids. Germline trimming cut 4 bases from V and 6 bases from J; bases unmatched to any gene: 15. The V gene's germline CDR1 is MDHEN and CDR2 SYDVKM. The DNA for the CDR3 is TGTGCCAGCAGTTCGTATATTACAGGGGGCGGAGTGGATGGCTACACCTTC. Its translation: CASSSYITGGGVDGYTF.

The chain combines TRBV9 with TRBJ1-2, with no clear D. Germline lookup yields CDR1 SGDLS and CDR2 YYNGEE. Trimming left V 3 bases short and J 2 bases short, with 8 bases between. This CDR3 comprises 13 residues. The CDR3 DNA follows: TGTGCCAGCAGCGAGCATGGCAACTATGGCTACACCTTC. Amino acids: CASSEHGNYGYTF.

This clone was seen a few times. The chain links TRBV28 to TRBJ2-1, with D maybe TRBD2 (5 bases). Trimming took off 5 bases at V and 12 bases at J, with 14 bases between the two ends. The CDR3 sequence is 12 residues long. Germline CDR1 is MDHEN and CDR2 is SYDVKM. This chain's CDR3 is CASSPPRLSQFF. The CDR3 DNA sequence: TGTGCCAGCAGTCCCCCCAGACTATCGCAGTTCTTC.

The chain joins TRBV2 to TRBJ1-1; unclear D gene. CDR1 and CDR2 from the germline V gene are SNHLY and FYNNEI. Trimming pared 4 bases from V and 6 bases from J, leaving 24 bases between. The CDR3 has 17 residues. Here the CDR3 DNA reads TGTGCCAGCAGTGTTGAGAAACCCCCAGCCCCGGGGTCTGAAGCTTTCTTT. Translation gives CASSVEKPPAPGSEAFF.

This clone was recorded only once. This rearrangement joins TRBV29-1 to TRBJ2-1, with D possibly being TRBD2 (5 bases). V was pared by 7 bases and J by 9 bases, with 19 bases between. Germline assignment: CDR1 SQVTM and CDR2 ANQGSEA. The CDR3 covers 13 residues. Written as DNA, the CDR3 is TGCAGCGCTCTCGGCGAGGGCAGGTTTGAGCAGTTCTTC. Its translation: CSALGEGRFEQFF.

The rearrangement links TRBV29-1 to TRBJ2-1; D may be TRBD1 or TRBD2 (6 bases each). From germline, CDR1 is SQVTM and CDR2 ANQGSEA. Trimming pared 4 bases from V and 6 bases from J, leaving 19 bases between. The CDR3 length is 15 residues. The chain's CDR3 is CSVVMGGGVGNEQFF. The CDR3 DNA reads as TGCAGCGTTGTTATGGGGGGCGGGGTGGGCAATGAGCAGTTCTTC.

This chain links TRBV6-6 with TRBJ1-5; the D gene is possibly TRBD1 (6 bases). The CDR3 has 14 amino acids. Germline V lookup: CDR1 MNHNY, CDR2 SVGAGI (reference sequence). The V end lost 8 bases, the J end lost 4 bases, and 15 bases lay between the germline ends. The CDR3 DNA is TGTGCCAGCTCGGGGCAGGGGAGTAATCAGCCCCAGCATTTT. Amino acid sequence: CASSGQGSNQPQHF.

This clone is a singleton in its sample. J is TRBJ2-7 and V is TRBV6-6; D is possibly TRBD1 (6 bases). CDR3 length: 12 amino acids. Between the trimmed V and J ends, which lost 5 bases and 3 bases, there was a span of 8 bases. Looked up from germline, CDR1 is MNHNY and CDR2 is SVGAGI (reference sequence). CDR3 loop: CASSTGNYEQYF. CDR3 coding DNA: TGTGCCAGCAGTACAGGGAACTACGAGCAGTACTTC.

This chain uses TRBV5-1 with TRBJ1-1, with D possibly TRBD1 on 6 matching bases. The CDR3 is made up of 14 amino acids. V was pared by 4 bases and J by 4 bases, with 14 bases between. Germline V gene sequence: CDR1 SGHRS, CDR2 YFSETQ. The chain's CDR3 is CASSISGEGTEAFF. DNA of the CDR3: TGCGCCAGCAGCATCTCAGGGGAGGGCACTGAAGCTTTCTTT.

This clone was recorded a few times. The chain has TRBV5-4 and TRBJ2-3; D uncertain. V shed 4 bases and J shed 0 bases, with 15 bases lying between them. Looked up from germline, CDR1 is SGHNT and CDR2 is YYREEE (reference sequence). The CDR3 is made up of 16 amino acids. CDR3 sequence: CASSPRHEISTDTQYF. The CDR3 bases are TGTGCCAGCAGCCCTCGACACGAGATTAGCACAGATACGCAGTATTTT.

This clone was counted only a few times. J is TRBJ2-7 and V is TRBV6-1; D might be TRBD1 (7 bases). Germline-derived CDR1 and CDR2 are MNHNS and SASEGT. There are 16 residues in the CDR3. Trimming took off 1 base at V and 2 bases at J, with 15 bases between the two ends. This CDR3 reads CASSEGGAGGAYEQYF. The CDR3 DNA is TGTGCCAGCAGTGAAGGGGGGGCAGGGGGAGCCTACGAGCAGTACTTC.

The CDR3 DNA reads TGTGCCAGCAGTTTTTGGGCGAACCAAGAGACCCAGTACTTC. Protein: CASSFWANQETQYF. J is TRBJ2-5 and V is TRBV6-5; D gene uncertain. Between the trimmed V and J ends, which lost 4 bases and 0 bases, there was a span of 9 bases. Germline V lookup: CDR1 MNHEY, CDR2 SVGAGI. CDR3 length: 14 residues.

The chain links TRBV5-4 to TRBJ1-2; a weak D match, TRBD1 (5 bases). Trimming took 4 bases from V and 6 from J, leaving 16 bases between them. The CDR3 has 14 residues. Germline V CDR1 and CDR2: SGHNT, YYREEE (reference sequence). In nucleotides, the CDR3 is TGTGCCAGCAGCCACCCAGGGACGGCGGATGGCTACACCTTC. Residues: CASSHPGTADGYTF.

This chain connects TRBV15 to TRBJ2-2; D may be TRBD1 or TRBD2 (6 bases each). The V gene lost 5 bases and the J gene lost 7 bases, with 17 bases spanning the gap. The CDR3 has 15 residues. Germline CDR1 reads LNHNV; CDR2 reads YYDKDF (reference sequence). The CDR3 bases are TGTGCCACCAGCTCACTAGGGGGAGGAGGCGGGGAGCTGTTTTTT. Translating gives CATSSLGGGGGELFF.

V is TRBV10-2 and J is TRBJ2-7; D may be TRBD1 (5 bases). CDR3 length equals 14 residues. Germline V gives CDR1 WSHSY, CDR2 SAAADI. Trimming shortened V by 1 base and J by 1 base, and 8 bases separated the two germline ends. The CDR3 spells CASSELGLSYEQYF. As DNA, the CDR3 is TGCGCCAGCAGTGAGTTGGGGCTGTCCTACGAGCAGTACTTC.

The V gene is TRBV14, the J gene TRBJ2-1, with 13 bases fitting TRBD2. The V gene end was trimmed by 3 bases and the J gene end by 7 bases; junction bases not matched to a gene: 6. The CDR3 is 16 amino acids. Germline values: CDR1 SGHDN, CDR2 FVKESK. For the CDR3, the DNA is TGTGCCAGCAGCCATTCCGGGACTAGCGGGATTAATGAGCAGTTCTTC. Protein sequence: CASSHSGTSGINEQFF. Filled out from reference TRBV14 and TRBJ2-1, the complete variable domain reads EAGVTQFPSHSVIEKGQTVTLRCDPISGHDNLYWYRRVMGKEIKFLLHFVKESKQDESGMPNNRFLAERTGGTYSTLKVQPAELEDSGVYFCASSHSGTSGINEQFFGPGTRLTVL.

J is TRBJ2-2 and V is TRBV21-1; TRBD1, the table's D call, was not compared with the DNA. TRBV21-1 represents a pseudogene. This CDR3 region has 17 residues. CDR3 sequence: CASSKVGHNPSTGELFF. CDR3 in DNA: TGTGCCAGCAGCAAAGTGGGGCACAACCCGAGCACCGGGGAGCTGTTTTTT.

This chain uses TRBV10-3 with TRBJ2-4, with no clear D. The germline V and J ends were trimmed by 8 bases and 5 bases, with 4 bases remaining between them. Germline V CDR1 and CDR2: ENHRY, SYGVKD. The CDR3 runs 10 residues. The CDR3 DNA sequence: TGTGCCATCGGGGAAAACATTCAGTACTTC. This codes for CAIGENIQYF.

The V and J genes are TRBV2 and TRBJ1-4; weak D call: TRBD1 (6 bases). This CDR3 region has 14 residues. The V end was cut by 6 bases, the J end by 5 bases, with 13 bases between. CDR1 SNHLY and CDR2 FYNNEI come from the germline V gene. CDR3 amino acids: CASRSGRGNEKLFF. CDR3 in DNA: TGTGCCAGCAGGTCCGGGAGGGGGAATGAAAAACTGTTTTTT.

CDR3 in DNA: TGTGCCAGCAGCGTAGGGGCCGGCAGGGGGGATCAGCCCCAGCATTTT. This translates into CASSVGAGRGDQPQHF. The V gene is TRBV9, the J gene TRBJ1-5; 7 bases are shared with TRBD1. This CDR3 is built from 16 residues. The V gene's germline CDR1 is SGDLS and CDR2 YYNGEE. Trimming took 0 bases from V and 5 from J; bases not matched to a gene: 8.

CDR3 sequence (DNA): TGTGCCAGCAGGGACGACCGGGACCCTCGCTACGAGCAGTACTTC. Its protein product is CASRDDRDPRYEQYF. J is TRBJ2-7 and V is TRBV5-3; tentatively, D is TRBD1 or TRBD2 (5 bases each). TRBV5-3 is an open reading frame whose function is uncertain. This CDR3 has 15 residues. V dropped 8 bases and J dropped 3 bases, with 21 bases sitting between them.